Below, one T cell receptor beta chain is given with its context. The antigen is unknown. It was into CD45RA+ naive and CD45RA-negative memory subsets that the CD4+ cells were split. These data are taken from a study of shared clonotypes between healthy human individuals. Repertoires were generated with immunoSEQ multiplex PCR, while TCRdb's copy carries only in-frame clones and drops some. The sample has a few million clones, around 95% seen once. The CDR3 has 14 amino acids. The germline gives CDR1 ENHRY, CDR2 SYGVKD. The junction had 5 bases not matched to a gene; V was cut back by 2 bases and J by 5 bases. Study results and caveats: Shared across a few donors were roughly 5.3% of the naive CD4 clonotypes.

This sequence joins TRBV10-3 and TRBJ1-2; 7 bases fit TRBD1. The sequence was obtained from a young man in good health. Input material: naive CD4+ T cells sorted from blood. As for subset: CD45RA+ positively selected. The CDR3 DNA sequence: TGTGCCATCAGTGAGGACAGGGCGGGGTATGGCTACACCTTC. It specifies CAISEDRAGYGYTF.